Below are 29 T cell receptor beta chains sequenced from a single sample in a study of CD8 T cells in ankylosing spondylitis. General study points: Characteristic, it appeared, of ankylosing spondylitis blood was a TCR beta motif of roughly eight highly homologous variants.

For these TCRs, the target antigens are not known. MiXCR, run by TCRdb on the 5' RACE reads, gives a single entry per CDR3 protein. Of about 420,000 distinct CDR3 sequences in the sample, approximately 20% were seen once. Sequenced sample: blood, either unsorted or a sorted T cell fraction (not recorded which). Source of these receptors: a male donor with ankylosing spondylitis.

This clonotype was counted a few times. The chain has TRBV20-1 and TRBJ2-1; D unresolved. This CDR3 comprises 12 residues. Germline loops: CDR1 DFQATT, CDR2 SNEGSKA (reference sequence). The CDR3 reads CKAERSYNEQFF. In DNA form, the CDR3 reads TGCAAGGCTGAACGATCCTACAATGAGCAGTTCTTC.

There are a few counts of this clonotype. This chain uses TRBV6-6 with TRBJ2-7; 7 bases are shared with TRBD2. Germline V gene sequence: CDR1 MNHNY, CDR2 SVGAGI (reference sequence). The CDR3 is 13 residues long. V shed 3 bases and J 7 bases; nucleotides not matched to a gene: 6. CDR3 region: CASSYQAGWEQYF. The CDR3 bases are TGTGCCAGCAGTTATCAAGCGGGGTGGGAGCAGTACTTC.

A word on this clonotype: At one of its ends the junction is not consistent with the germline gene, which may arise from a read error. The rearrangement links TRBV5-1 to TRBJ2-1; TRBD1 is a possible D gene (6 bases). The germline V gene encodes CDR1 SGHRS and CDR2 YFSETQ. CDR3 length: 13 amino acids. Written as DNA, the CDR3 is TGTGCCAGCAGCCTCGGGACATCCAATGAGCAGTTCTTC. Translating it yields CASSLGTSNEQFF. The full variable domain, in which reference TRBV5-1 and TRBJ2-1 provide the parts outside the CDR3, is KAGVTQTPRYLIKTRGQQVTLSCSPISGHRSVSWYQQTPGQGLQFLFEYFSETQRNKGNFPGRFSGRQFSNSRSEMNVSTLELGDSALYLCASSLGTSNEQFFGPGTRLTVL.

This clonotype was picked up many times. The chain recombines TRBV7-9 with TRBJ2-2, with D possibly matching TRBD1 (5 bases). Germline CDR1 is SEHNR and CDR2 is FQNEAQ (reference sequence). V was trimmed by 5 bases and J by 5 bases, leaving 12 bases between them. The CDR3 is 14 residues long. CDR3 in amino acids: CASSPRARTGELFF. CDR3 coding DNA: TGTGCCAGCAGCCCCAGGGCCCGTACCGGGGAGCTGTTTTTT.

This clonotype occurred a few times. The chain links TRBV7-2 to TRBJ2-7, with 7 nucleotides matching TRBD2. After removal of 5 bases from V and 3 bases from J, the junction contained 7 bases not matched to a gene. The CDR3 contains 14 residues. Germline loops: CDR1 SGHTA, CDR2 FQGNSA. This CDR3 is CASSRPGGYYEQYF. CDR3 coding DNA: TGTGCCAGCAGCCGACCGGGGGGTTACTACGAGCAGTACTTC.

This clonotype was seen at least ten times. The V and J genes are TRBV9 and TRBJ2-5; D is perhaps TRBD1 (6 bases). With 0 bases removed from V and 6 bases from J, the gap between germline ends came to 9 bases. The CDR3 totals 13 residues. Germline V CDR1 and CDR2: SGDLS, YYNGEE. The CDR3 loop reads CASSVAGVKTQYF. CDR3 nucleotide sequence: TGTGCCAGCAGCGTAGCAGGGGTGAAGACCCAGTACTTC. Complete variable domain (other parts from reference TRBV9 and TRBJ2-5): DSGVTQTPKHLITATGQRVTLRCSPRSGDLSVYWYQQSLDQGLQFLIQYYNGEERAKGNILERFSAQQFPDLHSELNLSSLELGDSALYFCASSVAGVKTQYFGPGTRLLVL.

Here the CDR3 reads CSANRETTSGFQETQYF. In nucleotides, the CDR3 is TGCAGTGCTAACAGGGAGACGACTAGCGGATTCCAAGAGACCCAGTACTTC. The V call is TRBV20-1, the J call TRBJ2-5, with 9 bases aligning to TRBD2. CDR3 size: 17 residues. Germline V CDR1 and CDR2: DFQATT, SNEGSKA (reference sequence). Trimming at V came to 4 bases and at J to 1 base, leaving 13 bases not matched to a gene.

This CDR3 reads CASSLVQGAYEQYF. The CDR3 DNA is TGCGCCAGCAGCTTGGTGCAGGGGGCTTACGAGCAGTACTTC. This chain links TRBV5-1 with TRBJ2-7; 8 nucleotides agree with TRBD1. The CDR3 is 14 amino acids. V dropped 0 bases and J dropped 4; count of bases not matched to a gene: 3. Germline V gene data show CDR1 as SGHRS and CDR2 as YFSETQ.

This clonotype showed up just a few times. The chain combines TRBV7-2 with TRBJ2-3; a weak D match, TRBD2 (5 bases). This CDR3 has 14 residues. Germline V gene sequence: CDR1 SGHTA, CDR2 FQGNSA. The V and J ends lost 3 bases and 2 bases respectively, with 9 bases between them. The CDR3 loop reads CASSFGAVTDTQYF. The CDR3 DNA is TGTGCCAGCAGCTTTGGAGCGGTCACAGATACGCAGTATTTT.

The chain couples TRBV5-1 to TRBJ1-1, with TRBD1 matching over 7 bases. Trimming took 4 bases from V and 0 from J; bases not matched to a gene: 9. This CDR3 has 16 residues. Germline loops: CDR1 SGHRS, CDR2 YFSETQ. The CDR3 loop is CASSAGPGQMNTEAFF. The CDR3 nucleotides are TGCGCCAGCAGCGCAGGACCGGGACAGATGAACACTGAAGCTTTCTTT.

This clonotype was found a few times. The chain recombines TRBV29-1 with TRBJ1-3; D might be TRBD1 (5 bases). Germline-derived CDR1 and CDR2 are SQVTM and ANQGSEA. V lost 0 bases and J 3 bases, leaving 9 bases between the germline ends. The CDR3 loop spans 14 amino acids. In DNA form, the CDR3 reads TGCAGCGTTGAAGATCAGACAGTTGGAAACACCATATATTTT. Protein product: CSVEDQTVGNTIYF.

The rearrangement joins TRBV12-3 or TRBV12-4 to TRBJ1-4, with D possibly matching TRBD1 (6 bases). Trimming pared 5 bases from V and 1 base from J, leaving 14 bases between. CDR3 size: 16 residues. CDR3: CASSHRAGVTNEKLFF. CDR3 bases: TGTGCCAGCAGTCACAGGGCGGGGGTAACTAATGAAAAACTGTTTTTT.

V usage is TRBV28 and J usage is TRBJ2-7, with a tentative D call TRBD1 (6 bases). Germline V gene lookup returns CDR1 MDHEN and CDR2 SYDVKM. This CDR3 has 13 amino acids. V gave up 8 bases and J gave up 3 bases, with 14 bases separating them. DNA of the CDR3: TGTGCCAGCGGGGGCAGGGTCTTCTACGAGCAGTACTTC. Translated, it gives CASGGRVFYEQYF.

This sequence joins TRBV4-1 and TRBJ1-5, with 7 positions matching TRBD1. CDR1 and CDR2 from the germline V gene are MGHRA and YSYEKL. This CDR3 comprises 15 residues. The J segment lost 9 bases and the V segment lost 0 bases, leaving 8 bases of the junction unmatched. The chain's CDR3 is CASSQDVPGGRPQHF. CDR3 DNA: TGCGCCAGCAGCCAAGATGTGCCAGGGGGTCGGCCCCAGCATTTT.

V is TRBV20-1 and J is TRBJ2-6; possible D gene TRBD1, 5 bases. The CDR3 length is 15 residues. Trimming took 6 bases from V and 4 from J, leaving 16 bases between them. Looked up from germline, CDR1 is DFQATT and CDR2 is SNEGSKA (reference sequence). In nucleotides, the CDR3 is TGCAGTGCGACCGCTAAGGGGTCCGGGGCCAACGTCCTGACTTTC. Amino acid sequence: CSATAKGSGANVLTF.

This clonotype was detected a few times. The DNA for the CDR3 is TGTGCCAGCAACGAGGAGGCGGGTATCTACGAGCAGTACTTC. This sequence encodes CASNEEAGIYEQYF. The V and J genes are TRBV12-3 or TRBV12-4 and TRBJ2-7; possibly TRBD2 for D (5 bases). Trimming removed 7 bases from V and 3 bases from J, with 16 bases in between. The length of the CDR3 is 14 residues.

The chain recombines TRBV11-2 with TRBJ2-5, with D unclear. Germline assignment: CDR1 SGHAT and CDR2 FQNNGV. The CDR3 runs 13 residues. With 1 base removed from V and 8 bases from J, the gap between germline ends came to 11 bases. Here the CDR3 DNA reads TGTGCCAGCAGCTTAGGGTGGGCTGGAACCCAGTACTTC. Its translation is CASSLGWAGTQYF.

This clonotype was counted only a few times. This chain links TRBV20-1 with TRBJ2-1; 8 bases agree with TRBD2. Germline V gives CDR1 DFQATT, CDR2 SNEGSKA (reference sequence). The CDR3 covers 12 residues. J gave up 6 bases and V 7 bases, and 5 bases lay outside the gene matches. The DNA of the CDR3 is TGCAGTGGGAGAGCGGGAGCCAATGAGCAGTTCTTC. Amino acid sequence: CSGRAGANEQFF.

The rearrangement uses TRBV9 and TRBJ2-3; D remains unclear. V was clipped by 4 bases and J by 1 base, with 10 bases between them. Germline CDR1 and CDR2: SGDLS and YYNGEE. The CDR3 totals 14 residues. The CDR3 sequence is CASSPLRGTDTQYF. CDR3 DNA sequence: TGTGCCAGCAGCCCTCTAAGGGGCACAGATACGCAGTATTTT.

There are a few counts of this clonotype. The rearrangement joins TRBV29-1 to TRBJ2-1, with a possible D match to TRBD2 (6 bases). Germline V gene sequence: CDR1 SQVTM, CDR2 ANQGSEA. The ends were cut back, 7 bases at V and 5 bases at J, with 18 bases in the middle. The CDR3 consists of 14 residues. CDR3 loop: CSGILPSVDNEQFF. CDR3 DNA: TGCAGCGGAATTCTTCCTAGCGTAGACAATGAGCAGTTCTTC.

The gene calls are TRBV20-1 and TRBJ1-2; possibly TRBD1 for D (5 bases). Germline CDR1 is DFQATT and CDR2 is SNEGSKA (reference sequence). V was shortened by 0 bases and J by 4 bases, with 15 bases between the two germline ends. The CDR3 totals 15 residues. CDR3 protein: CSARDAQGFGYGYTF. Written as DNA, the CDR3 is TGCAGTGCTAGAGATGCCCAGGGCTTCGGCTATGGCTACACCTTC.

The chain has TRBV29-1 and TRBJ1-1, with a weak D call TRBD1 (5 bases). Germline CDR1 is SQVTM and CDR2 is ANQGSEA. The CDR3 length is 14 residues. V lost 4 bases, J lost 2 bases, and 14 bases lay in between. The CDR3 sequence is CSVGEPRGNTEAFF. DNA for the CDR3: TGCAGCGTTGGAGAACCAAGGGGCAACACTGAAGCTTTCTTT.

Only one count was recorded for this clonotype. V usage is TRBV18 and J usage is TRBJ2-7, with 8 bases aligning to TRBD1. CDR1 and CDR2 (germline): KGHSH, LQKENI. The CDR3 sequence is 15 residues long. J lost 2 bases, V lost 3 bases, and 6 bases had no gene match. CDR3 in DNA: TGTGCCAGCTCACCGGGGCAGGGGGCCACCTACGAGCAGTACTTC. It specifies CASSPGQGATYEQYF.

This clonotype was detected a few times. The rearrangement links TRBV6-5 to TRBJ1-6; a weak D match, TRBD1 (6 bases). The CDR3 is made up of 15 amino acids. Germline CDR1 MNHEY, CDR2 SVGAGI. V lost 2 bases and J 7 bases, leaving 12 bases between the germline ends. CDR3 DNA sequence: TGTGCCAGCAGTTACGCGGCTGACAGGAATTCACCCCTCCACTTT. Protein product: CASSYAADRNSPLHF.

The chain links TRBV12-3 or TRBV12-4 to TRBJ2-7; possible D gene TRBD1, 6 bases. The CDR3 loop spans 14 amino acids. V gave up 5 bases and J gave up 5 bases, with 16 bases separating them. For the CDR3, the DNA is TGTGCCAGCAGTCTCACAGGGTGGGGTGACGAGCAGTACTTC. Translated, it gives CASSLTGWGDEQYF.

This clonotype occurred many times. The chain couples TRBV18 to TRBJ1-2; TRBD1 might be the D (5 bases). Germline values: CDR1 KGHSH, CDR2 LQKENI. The CDR3 contains 15 residues. Trimming left V 1 base short and J 4 bases short, with 13 bases between. The CDR3 reads CASSPLQGGAYGYTF. The CDR3 region has the DNA TGTGCCAGCTCACCACTCCAGGGAGGGGCCTATGGCTACACCTTC.

The rearrangement uses TRBV9 and TRBJ2-7; D may correspond to TRBD1 or TRBD2 (5 bases each). This CDR3 has 15 amino acids. CDR1 is SGDLS, CDR2 YYNGEE, per germline. The CDR3 DNA reads TGTGCATCATCTTCTACAGGCCAAACGGCGGGCGAGCAGTACTTC. Translated: CASSSTGQTAGEQYF.

This chain joins TRBV2 and TRBJ2-5; 7 positions match TRBD1. CDR1 and CDR2 (germline): SNHLY, FYNNEI. The CDR3 length is 16 residues. Trimming at V came to 6 bases and at J to 5 bases, leaving 15 bases not matched to a gene. The CDR3 is CASSIFPGQSWETQYF. The DNA of the CDR3 is TGTGCCAGCAGCATCTTTCCGGGACAGTCCTGGGAGACCCAGTACTTC. The variable domain in full, with the rest retrieved from reference TRBV2 and TRBJ2-5, is EPEVTQTPSHQVTQMGQEVILRCVPISNHLYFYWYRQILGQKVEFLVSFYNNEISEKSEIFDDQFSVERPDGSNFTLKIRSTKLEDSAMYFCASSIFPGQSWETQYFGPGTRLLVL.

The chain joins TRBV7-8 to TRBJ2-1, with D tentatively TRBD1 or TRBD2 (5 bases each). V was trimmed by 3 bases and J by 6 bases, leaving 12 bases between them. The CDR3 has 14 amino acids. CDR1 SGHVS and CDR2 FQNEAQ come from the germline V gene. For the CDR3, the DNA is TGTGCCAGCAGCTTTGCCGGGACCATCAATGAGCAGTTCTTC. Protein sequence: CASSFAGTINEQFF.